The 22 T cell receptor beta chains reported below all come from one sample, sequenced in a study of cytotoxic CD8 clonotypes in ibrutinib-treated CLL (dated by TCRdb to the early 2020s). The intended sense of this specimen's time point label: around 25 months on ibrutinib. Library preparation was by the immunoSEQ multiplex PCR assay. Sourced from immuneACCESS, this table was stored by TCRdb with only in-frame sequences that have V and J called. A share of the clones is absent; for the studies checked, an unresolved V gene accounts for under half, and the remainder has no known explanation. For this sample the table gives about 92,000 clones, of which 75% to 80% were detected only once. 20% to 25% of the sample is held by the ten biggest clonotypes. This specimen was PBMCs, taken after 24 months of ibrutinib treatment. The origin of the receptors is a human donor with chronic lymphocytic leukemia.

This clone was seen only once. The J gene is TRBJ2-7, the V gene TRBV7-2, with D possibly being TRBD1 (6 bases). This CDR3 comprises 14 residues. V was clipped by 1 base and J by 4 bases, with 11 bases between them. CDR1 is SGHTA and CDR2 is FQGNSA in the germline V gene. For the CDR3, the DNA is TGTGCCAGCAGCTTAGGGGAGACAGGTTACGAGCAGTACTTC. It codes for CASSLGETGYEQYF.

The genes are TRBV5-1 and TRBJ2-1; 10 nucleotides agree with TRBD1. V was clipped by 5 bases and J by 15 bases; unmatched bases: 8. CDR1 SGHRS and CDR2 YFSETQ come from the germline V gene. CDR3 size: 12 residues. CDR3 loop: CASSPPGQGLFF. CDR3 nucleotides: TGCGCCAGCAGTCCGCCGGGACAGGGGTTGTTCTTC. The whole variable domain, remainder taken from reference TRBV5-1 and TRBJ2-1, is KAGVTQTPRYLIKTRGQQVTLSCSPISGHRSVSWYQQTPGQGLQFLFEYFSETQRNKGNFPGRFSGRQFSNSRSEMNVSTLELGDSALYLCASSPPGQGLFFGPGTRLTVL.

The rearrangement links TRBV11-2 to TRBJ1-2; D is uncertain. Trimming shortened V by 4 bases and J by 8 bases, and 11 bases separated the two germline ends. CDR3 length equals 12 residues. Germline CDR1 SGHAT, CDR2 FQNNGV. CDR3 loop: CASSSDGIGYTF. The CDR3, as DNA: TGTGCCAGCAGCTCAGACGGTATCGGCTACACCTTC.

The chain links TRBV28 to TRBJ1-4; D might be TRBD1 (5 bases). CDR3 length: 16 residues. The germline V gene encodes CDR1 MDHEN and CDR2 SYDVKM. Between the trimmed V and J ends, which lost 2 bases and 0 bases, there was a span of 10 bases. The chain's CDR3 is CASSLGAATTNEKLFF. CDR3 nucleotide sequence: TGTGCCAGCAGTTTAGGGGCGGCTACAACTAATGAAAAACTGTTTTTT.

The chain couples TRBV4-2 to TRBJ1-2, with D hard to call. V lost 0 bases and J 3 bases, leaving 8 bases between the germline ends. The CDR3 totals 14 residues. Germline V gene sequence: CDR1 LGHNA, CDR2 YNFKEQ. The CDR3: CASSQDGRDYGYTF. The CDR3 DNA reads as TGTGCCAGCAGCCAAGATGGGAGGGACTATGGCTACACCTTC.

The chain recombines TRBV7-8 with TRBJ2-1; 13 bases match TRBD2. Germline CDR1 SGHVS, CDR2 FQNEAQ. V was clipped by 1 base and J by 4 bases; unmatched bases: 7. The CDR3 sequence is 18 residues long. The CDR3 bases are TGTGCCAGCAGCTTAGTAGGACTAGCGGGAGAGCGGTACAATGAGCAGTTCTTC. Translation: CASSLVGLAGERYNEQFF.

The chain couples TRBV7-2 to TRBJ1-2; D possibly corresponds to TRBD1 (6 bases). V was trimmed by 3 bases and J by 13 bases, leaving 24 bases between them. Looked up from germline, CDR1 is SGHTA and CDR2 is FQGNSA. The CDR3 extends over 15 amino acids. CDR3 amino acids: CASSLALSGALRPTF. CDR3 DNA sequence: TGTGCCAGCAGCTTGGCGCTTTCAGGGGCCCTTCGGCCCACCTTC. Full variable domain (missing parts from reference TRBV7-2 and TRBJ1-2): GAGVSQSPSNKVTEKGKDVELRCDPISGHTALYWYRQSLGQGLEFLIYFQGNSAPDKSGLPSDRFSAERTGGSVSTLTIQRTQQEDSAVYLCASSLALSGALRPTFGSGTRLTVV.

This clone was seen a single time. The V call is TRBV19, the J call TRBJ1-3, with D possibly being TRBD1 (5 bases). Per the germline V gene, CDR1 is LNHDA and CDR2 is SQIVND (reference sequence). This CDR3 comprises 15 residues. Trimming stripped 6 bases from V and 0 bases from J, with 12 bases between. The CDR3 DNA sequence: TGTGCCAGTAGCGATACCGACAGCTCTGGAAACACCATATATTTT. Its translation: CASSDTDSSGNTIYF.

This chain connects TRBV29-1 to TRBJ2-5, with TRBD1 identical over 11 bases. The V segment lost 4 bases and the J segment 3 bases; nucleotides outside the gene matches: 7. The CDR3 contains 15 residues. Germline V gives CDR1 SQVTM, CDR2 ANQGSEA. The CDR3 is CSVGPEGQGEETQYF. CDR3 sequence (DNA): TGCAGCGTTGGGCCTGAGGGACAGGGGGAAGAGACCCAGTACTTC.

The CDR3 sequence is CASSEYGGRYEQFF. CDR3 in DNA: TGTGCCAGCAGTGAATACGGGGGAAGGTATGAGCAGTTCTTC. The rearrangement uses TRBV6-1 and TRBJ2-1; weak D call: TRBD2 (6 bases). V was shortened by 2 bases and J by 8 bases, with 13 bases between the two germline ends. The CDR3 contains 14 residues. From germline, CDR1 is MNHNS and CDR2 SASEGT.

This clone was observed a handful of times. This chain uses TRBV4-3 with TRBJ1-2, with 10 bases fitting TRBD1. Germline CDR1 and CDR2: LGHNA and YSLEER. V trimming: 4 bases; J trimming: 0 bases; junction bases outside the gene matches: 8. The CDR3 sequence is 17 residues long. The CDR3 bases are TGCGCCAGCAGCCCGGGGACAGGGGCTCCAACTAACTATGGCTACACCTTC. Translated: CASSPGTGAPTNYGYTF.

The rearrangement uses TRBV6-6 and TRBJ2-2; the match to TRBD1 covers 9 bases. V lost 5 bases, J lost 7 bases, and 8 bases stayed unmatched. CDR1 is MNHNY and CDR2 is SVGAGI in the germline V gene (reference sequence). This CDR3 spans 15 amino acids. CDR3 region: CASSNRDRVIGELFF. The CDR3 DNA follows: TGTGCCAGCAGTAACCGGGACAGGGTGATCGGGGAGCTGTTTTTT.

The chain links TRBV2 to TRBJ2-5; D is possibly TRBD1 or TRBD2 (5 bases each). The CDR3 has 11 amino acids. The germline V and J ends were trimmed by 5 bases and 9 bases, with 10 bases remaining between them. The germline CDR1 and CDR2 sequences are SNHLY and FYNNEI. CDR3 loop: CASSLGVAQYF. In DNA, the CDR3 is TGTGCCAGCAGTTTGGGGGTGGCCCAGTACTTC.

The chain couples TRBV7-9 to TRBJ1-2; perhaps TRBD1 as D (5 bases). V was trimmed by 4 bases and J by 6 bases, leaving 9 bases between them. CDR1 and CDR2 from the germline V gene are SEHNR and FQNEAQ (reference sequence). CDR3 size: 12 residues. The CDR3: CASSWDENGYTF. The CDR3 coding sequence is TGTGCCAGCAGCTGGGACGAGAATGGCTACACCTTC.

The chain joins TRBV29-1 to TRBJ2-5; D could derive from TRBD1 or TRBD2 (5 bases each). CDR3 length: 12 residues. The germline V gene encodes CDR1 SQVTM and CDR2 ANQGSEA. Trimming removed 4 bases at V and 5 bases at J, with 11 bases between. The CDR3 DNA sequence: TGCAGCGTTGTGGGGGTCTTGGAGACCCAGTACTTC. As protein: CSVVGVLETQYF.

The chain recombines TRBV7-5 with TRBJ2-7; TRBD2 was called by the table and not checked on the DNA. TRBV7-5 counts as a pseudogene. CDR3 length: 16 amino acids. The CDR3 here is CVRSLPPPGLAREQYF. The CDR3 region has the DNA TGTGTCAGAAGCTTACCGCCGCCGGGACTAGCGAGGGAGCAGTACTTC.

V and J are TRBV29-1 and TRBJ1-5; 7 nucleotides align to TRBD1. J gave up 4 bases and V 6 bases, and 3 bases lay outside the gene matches. The CDR3 contains 12 residues. Per the germline V gene, CDR1 is SQVTM and CDR2 is ANQGSEA. This chain's CDR3 is CSVGDRNQPQHF. The DNA of the CDR3 is TGCAGCGTGGGGGACAGAAATCAGCCCCAGCATTTT.

The chain joins TRBV27 to TRBJ2-1; 8 nucleotides agree with TRBD2. J was trimmed by 0 bases and V by 5 bases; bases with no gene match: 3. Germline V gives CDR1 MNHEY, CDR2 SMNVEV (reference sequence). The CDR3 contains 15 residues. DNA for the CDR3: TGTGCCAGCAGTCTTGGGACTAGCTCCTACAATGAGCAGTTCTTC. This gives the protein CASSLGTSSYNEQFF.

The CDR3 region has the DNA TGTGCCAGCAGACTGGGGGCGATTCGGGAAAACATTCAGTACTTC. Its translation: CASRLGAIRENIQYF. This rearrangement joins TRBV2 to TRBJ2-4, with D maybe TRBD1 (6 bases). Germline values: CDR1 SNHLY, CDR2 FYNNEI. Trimming cost V 6 bases and J 5 bases, with 17 bases left between them. The CDR3 consists of 15 residues.

The sample holds a few counts of this clone. This chain uses TRBV7-9 with TRBJ1-4; 8 bases agree with TRBD1. The CDR3 spans 14 residues. Unmatched junction bases numbered 6, after V lost 5 bases and J lost 7 bases. The germline V gene encodes CDR1 SEHNR and CDR2 FQNEAQ (reference sequence). In DNA, the CDR3 is TGTGCCAGCAGCCTCGGACAGGGAGTTGAAAAACTGTTTTTT. As protein: CASSLGQGVEKLFF.

The V call is TRBV5-6, the J call TRBJ2-3; possibly TRBD1 for D (5 bases). The CDR3 sequence is 15 residues long. Trimming took off 2 bases at V and 2 bases at J, with 12 bases between the two ends. The germline V gene encodes CDR1 SGHDT and CDR2 YYEEEE. CDR3 sequence reads: CASSLRGHITDTQYF. CDR3 coding DNA: TGTGCCAGCAGCTTAAGAGGACATATCACAGATACGCAGTATTTT.

V usage is TRBV7-9 and J usage is TRBJ1-1, with a weak D call TRBD1 (6 bases). Deletions cut 1 base from V and 2 bases from J, with 11 bases between. The germline gives CDR1 SEHNR, CDR2 FQNEAQ (reference sequence). This CDR3 spans 15 amino acids. CDR3 DNA sequence: TGTGCCAGCAGCTTAGAAGGGACAATCAACACTGAAGCTTTCTTT. This gives the protein CASSLEGTINTEAFF.